This T cell receptor beta chain was captured by sequencing in a study of CD8 T cells in Susac syndrome (dated by TCRdb to 2018 to 2020). About the full investigation: Repertoire sequencing was used to test whether CD8+ T cell activation and differentiation in Susac syndrome was antigen driven. General findings and caveats noted by the study authors: The number of individuals in the TCR sequencing and HLA analysis was recognized as being relatively small.

Peripheral blood CD8+ and CD4+ T cells from healthy donors, Susac syndrome patients and multiple sclerosis patients were profiled by high-throughput TCR beta sequencing. Multiple sclerosis controls were treatment-naive patients with stable or active relapsing-remitting disease fulfilling revised McDonald criteria. Bulk CD8+ and CD4+ T cells were purified by magnetic negative isolation, while CD8+ TEMRA cells were enriched using FACS. Blood was collected in EDTA tubes and processed within 24 hours, with PBMCs isolated through density gradient centrifugation. PBMCs intended for TCR sequencing were cryopreserved in liquid nitrogen and were subsequently thawed in a 37 degrees C water bath. A purity of at least 90% was achieved for sorted or isolated CD4+, CD8+ and CD8+ TEMRA cells. RNA was extracted with the RNeasy kit and roughly 0.45 to 1 ug was reverse transcribed using random hexamers. The immunoSEQ multiplex PCR assay, which covers 54 Vbeta and 13 Jbeta segments, was used to amplify TCR beta CDR3 regions. Bias from PCR amplification was corrected by using a synthetic template baseline for primer optimization and for computational correction. Regarding the original processing steps: Reads were annotated to V, D and J genes according to IMGT and were analyzed with immunoSEQ Analyzer, with only productive sequences retained. Clonality was calculated as one minus the Shannon entropy normalized by log2 of the number of productive unique sequences. Public and private clones were assessed among the 100 most prevalent clones of each patient and control. Clones were defined as Susac-specific when absent from the healthy and MS cohorts, from about 1,100 published viral clones and from other ImmuneACCESS disease sequences. The public reads were run again by TCRdb, first through fastp at Q25 and then through MiXCR, and only productive beta chains were kept. For every CDR3 protein sequence, its rows merge into one entry that carries the most common genes and DNA. These V and J calls are TCRdb output, not the study's own analysis. Counted in this sample were over 130,000 distinct CDR3 sequences; roughly 95% of them appeared once. The top ten hold approximately 0.12% of the sample.

From a lookup of the germline V gene (reference sequence), CDR1 and CDR2 are DFQATT and SNEGSKA. Spanning cysteine to phenylalanine, the CDR3 consists of 13 amino acids. The sequence is cut down to CDR3 DNA, 39 bases in frame from base 1. The V end loses 7 bases and the J end loses 5 bases, and a stretch of 17 bases separates them. About this clonotype: The antigen it binds to is not known. No quality values exist for individual bases; no much larger clone is one base distant.

Material: CD4+ T cells from PBMCs. The origin of this receptor is a human donor with multiple sclerosis. The sequence links TRBV20-1 to TRBJ2-5; the D call is possibly TRBD1 or TRBD2, each sharing 6 bases. In nucleotides, the sequence is TGCAGTGAGAGAGAGGGGGGCCGGGAGACCCAGTACTTC. It translates to CSEREGGRETQYF.